The 32 T cell receptor beta chains listed next were all sequenced from one sample in a study of control samples from healthy donors and cancer patients (dated by TCRdb to between 2020 and 2021). Receptor libraries were prepared by the immunoSEQ multiplex PCR assay. Sourced from immuneACCESS, this table was stored by TCRdb with only in-frame sequences that have V and J called. A share of the clones is absent; for the studies checked, an unresolved V gene accounts for under half, and the remainder has no known explanation. The sample includes about 120,000 clones, with 80% to 95% observed a single time. The ten largest clonotypes hold about 2.3% of the sample. Sequenced material: blood. The receptors stem from a man in his forties or fifties in good health.

The DNA of the CDR3 is TGCGCCAGCAGCCAAGAAGGGGTTGAGCAGTTCTTC. This gives the protein CASSQEGVEQFF. The chain uses TRBV5-1 and TRBJ2-1; D possibly corresponds to TRBD1 (5 bases). The CDR3 runs to 12 residues. The germline V and J ends were trimmed by 4 bases and 9 bases, with 11 bases remaining between them. Germline-derived CDR1 and CDR2 are SGHRS and YFSETQ.

The gene calls are TRBV6-6 and TRBJ1-6; TRBD1 matches at 9 bases. The length of the CDR3 is 16 residues. The germline gives CDR1 MNHNY, CDR2 SVGAGI (reference sequence). V was clipped by 6 bases and J by 7 bases; unmatched bases: 10. CDR3 nucleotide sequence: TGTGCCAGCAGCCACGGACAGGGGACAGCAAATTCACCCCTCCACTTT. It translates to CASSHGQGTANSPLHF.

CDR3 residues: CASSPTTGGETQYF. In nucleotides, the CDR3 is TGTGCCAGCAGCCCCACGACTGGGGGGGAGACCCAGTACTTC. The rearrangement uses TRBV6-6 and TRBJ2-5, with D possibly matching TRBD2 (6 bases). CDR3 length: 14 amino acids. Trimming shortened V by 6 bases and J by 5 bases, and 16 bases separated the two germline ends. Per germline, CDR1 MNHNY and CDR2 SVGAGI (reference sequence).

This chain uses TRBV25-1 with TRBJ1-2; tentative D call: TRBD1 (6 bases). Per germline, CDR1 MGHDK and CDR2 SYGVNS. There are 16 residues in the CDR3. Trimming pared 7 bases from V and 5 bases from J, leaving 23 bases between. The CDR3 DNA sequence: TGTGCCAGCACCGCGGACTCTCGAGGGGGATTTTATGGCTACACCTTC. Translation: CASTADSRGGFYGYTF.

CDR3 in amino acids: CASSLGQISGNTIYF. CDR3 DNA sequence: TGCGCCAGCAGCTTAGGGCAGATATCTGGAAACACCATATATTTT. This sequence joins TRBV5-1 and TRBJ1-3; D uncertain. CDR1 is SGHRS, CDR2 YFSETQ, per germline. The CDR3 sequence is 15 residues long. The V end lost 2 bases, the J end lost 1 base, and 10 bases lay between the germline ends.

The sample holds one count of this clone. The V call is TRBV11-2, the J call TRBJ2-3; 9 positions match TRBD2. V gave up 4 bases and J gave up 2 bases; unmatched junction bases: 7. The V gene's germline CDR1 is SGHAT and CDR2 FQNNGV. The CDR3 runs 16 residues. The CDR3 sequence is CASSSPLAGYTDTQYF. The CDR3 DNA sequence: TGTGCCAGCAGCTCGCCTCTAGCGGGGTACACAGATACGCAGTATTTT.

The J gene is TRBJ1-2, the V gene TRBV28; D gene uncertain. Germline V CDR1 and CDR2: MDHEN, SYDVKM. The CDR3 consists of 14 residues. V lost 8 bases, J lost 6 bases, and 19 bases lay in between. The CDR3 is CASLLAVGNHGYTF. The CDR3 DNA reads as TGTGCCAGCCTTCTCGCCGTCGGGAACCATGGCTACACCTTC.

The V call is TRBV6-5, the J call TRBJ1-2; 9 bases are shared with TRBD1. This CDR3 is built from 15 residues. From germline, CDR1 is MNHEY and CDR2 SVGAGI. Losses at the gene ends were 2 bases for V and 4 bases for J; bases not matched to a gene: 5. The chain's CDR3 is CASSYPGQGVYGYTF. CDR3 coding DNA: TGTGCCAGCAGTTACCCGGGACAGGGTGTCTATGGCTACACCTTC.

The chain combines TRBV11-2 with TRBJ2-2; 10 bases are shared with TRBD2. CDR1 is SGHAT and CDR2 is FQNNGV in the germline V gene. V lost 6 bases and J lost 5; bases outside the gene matches: 15. The CDR3 has 18 amino acids. The CDR3 DNA sequence: TGTGCCAGCAGTACGGATTCACTAGCGGGGAGGGTGACCGGGGAGCTGTTTTTT. Protein: CASSTDSLAGRVTGELFF.

The chain joins TRBV12-2 to TRBJ1-2; the DNA was not used to check the table's D call, TRBD1. TRBV12-2 represents a pseudogene. The CDR3 runs 16 residues. The CDR3 nucleotides are TGTGCAAGTCGCTTAGGTGGAGGGACAGTGTTCTATGGCTACACCTTC. This encodes CASRLGGGTVFYGYTF.

This chain links TRBV6-1 with TRBJ2-7, with D possibly TRBD2 on 6 matching bases. Trimming took off 2 bases at V and 11 bases at J, with 13 bases between the two ends. Germline V gives CDR1 MNHNS, CDR2 SASEGT. This CDR3 spans 12 amino acids. The CDR3 here is CASSEQRAFEYF. DNA for the CDR3: TGTGCCAGCAGTGAACAGCGGGCTTTTGAGTACTTC.

This clone was found once. DNA for the CDR3: TGTGCCTGGAGTCTGTCAGACCGGGACAGGGGAACCTACGAGCAGTACTTC. Translating it yields CAWSLSDRDRGTYEQYF. The genes are TRBV30 and TRBJ2-7; the match to TRBD1 covers 10 bases. The CDR3 runs 17 residues. V gave up 2 bases and J gave up 2 bases; unmatched junction bases: 12. The germline V gene has CDR1 GTSNPN and CDR2 SVGIG (reference sequence).

The chain carries TRBV13 and TRBJ1-2, with 8 positions matching TRBD1. The CDR3 loop spans 14 amino acids. Germline V gene data show CDR1 as PRHDT and CDR2 as FYEKMQ (reference sequence). The CDR3 sequence is CAQRLNTGGGGYTF. As DNA, the CDR3 is TGTGCTCAAAGACTTAATACAGGGGGTGGAGGCTACACCTTC. Variable domain in full (rest from reference TRBV13 and TRBJ1-2): AAGVIQSPRHLIKEKRETATLKCYPIPRHDTVYWYQQGPGQDPQFLISFYEKMQSDKGSIPDRFSAQQFSDYHSELNMSSLELGDSALYFCAQRLNTGGGGYTFGSGTRLTVV.

This chain links TRBV5-6 with TRBJ1-6; the D gene is possibly TRBD1 (5 bases). With 2 bases removed from V and 6 bases from J, the gap between germline ends came to 15 bases. From germline, CDR1 is SGHDT and CDR2 YYEEEE. This CDR3 is built from 16 residues. CDR3 residues: CASSLLLGTGNSPLHF. CDR3 nucleotide sequence: TGTGCCAGCAGCTTACTCCTCGGGACCGGTAATTCACCCCTCCACTTT.

This chain joins TRBV18 and TRBJ1-1; D is possibly TRBD1 (5 bases). The V and J ends lost 6 bases and 4 bases respectively, with 15 bases between them. CDR3 size: 14 residues. CDR1 and CDR2 from the germline V gene are KGHSH and LQKENI. This chain's CDR3 is CASSPQGYSTEAFF. CDR3 coding DNA: TGTGCCAGCTCCCCCCAGGGATATAGCACTGAAGCTTTCTTT. The variable domain in full, completed from reference TRBV18 and TRBJ1-1, reads NAGVMQNPRHLVRRRGQEARLRCSPMKGHSHVYWYRQLPEEGLKFMVYLQKENIIDESGMPKERFSAEFPKEGPSILRIQQVVRGDSAAYFCASSPQGYSTEAFFGQGTRLTVV.

The rearrangement uses TRBV18 and TRBJ2-7; 7 bases are a match to TRBD1. V gave up 8 bases and J gave up 3 bases; unmatched junction bases: 7. The length of the CDR3 is 13 residues. Germline CDR1 is KGHSH and CDR2 is LQKENI. The CDR3 here is CASQTGSNYEQYF. In DNA, the CDR3 is TGTGCCAGCCAGACAGGGTCTAACTACGAGCAGTACTTC.

The rearrangement uses TRBV18 and TRBJ1-1; tentative D call: TRBD1 (6 bases). Trimming stripped 6 bases from V and 1 base from J, with 15 bases between. The CDR3 totals 15 residues. The germline V gene has CDR1 KGHSH and CDR2 LQKENI. DNA for the CDR3: TGTGCCAGCTCCCTAGGGGGAATTGGGAACACTGAAGCTTTCTTT. Its protein product is CASSLGGIGNTEAFF.

The chain recombines TRBV9 with TRBJ1-2, with D perhaps TRBD1 (6 bases). The germline V gene has CDR1 SGDLS and CDR2 YYNGEE. V was shortened by 3 bases and J by 2 bases, with 11 bases between the two germline ends. The CDR3 is 14 amino acids. In nucleotides, the CDR3 is TGTGCCAGCAGCGCTGGGCAGGGGAACTATGGCTACACCTTC. Amino acid sequence: CASSAGQGNYGYTF.

The chain links TRBV7-3 to TRBJ1-2; a weak D match, TRBD1 (5 bases). The CDR3 is made up of 14 amino acids. The germline gives CDR1 SGHTA, CDR2 FQGTGA. V gave up 5 bases and J gave up 7 bases, with 17 bases separating them. The CDR3 DNA reads as TGTGCCAGCAGCCCAACTCCAGGGAGTAGTGGCTACACCTTC. Translated: CASSPTPGSSGYTF.

The chain has TRBV3-1 (or the pseudogene TRBV3-2) and TRBJ2-1; the D gene is possibly TRBD1 (6 bases). The V gene's germline CDR1 is LGHDT and CDR2 YNNKEL (reference sequence). V lost 1 base, J lost 6 bases, and 13 bases lay in between. This CDR3 is 15 amino acids long. The CDR3 loop reads CASSQVTTGINEQFF. The CDR3 bases are TGTGCCAGCAGCCAAGTTACCACAGGGATCAATGAGCAGTTCTTC.

The rearrangement uses TRBV2 and TRBJ1-5, with a tentative D call TRBD1 (5 bases). Germline V lookup: CDR1 SNHLY, CDR2 FYNNEI. CDR3 length: 14 amino acids. The V and J ends lost 7 bases and 3 bases respectively, with 13 bases between them. The CDR3: CASNRGGVNQPQHF. Here the CDR3 DNA reads TGTGCCAGCAACCGGGGAGGGGTCAATCAGCCCCAGCATTTT.

V gene TRBV4-2 combines with J gene TRBJ1-1, with 7 bases aligning to TRBD1. The CDR3 loop spans 17 amino acids. The V gene end was trimmed by 2 bases and the J gene end by 5 bases; junction bases not matched to a gene: 14. Germline V CDR1 and CDR2: LGHNA, YNFKEQ. Here the CDR3 DNA reads TGTGCCAGCAGCCAAAGGCAGGACAGGAGTAGTGGGACTGAAGCTTTCTTT. As protein: CASSQRQDRSSGTEAFF.

This clone was observed once. V gene TRBV9 combines with J gene TRBJ1-2, with D unclear. The CDR3 has 15 residues. V gave up 4 bases and J gave up 3 bases, with 16 bases separating them. The germline V gene has CDR1 SGDLS and CDR2 YYNGEE. The CDR3 protein is CASSPIPQRDYGYTF. DNA for the CDR3: TGTGCCAGCAGCCCCATCCCGCAGAGGGACTATGGCTACACCTTC. The full variable domain, completed using reference TRBV9 and TRBJ1-2, is DSGVTQTPKHLITATGQRVTLRCSPRSGDLSVYWYQQSLDQGLQFLIQYYNGEERAKGNILERFSAQQFPDLHSELNLSSLELGDSALYFCASSPIPQRDYGYTFGSGTRLTVV.

This clone was seen only once. This chain uses TRBV13 with TRBJ2-6; 7 bases agree with TRBD1. This CDR3 is built from 18 residues. The V segment lost 3 bases and the J segment 0 bases; nucleotides outside the gene matches: 8. Germline CDR1 reads PRHDT; CDR2 reads FYEKMQ (reference sequence). The CDR3 bases are TGTGCCAGCAGCTTGAGAGGGACAGCATACTCTGGGGCCAACGTCCTGACTTTC. Its translation: CASSLRGTAYSGANVLTF.

DNA for the CDR3: TGCGCCAGCAGCGTTCTTGGGACAGGGCATCAAGAGACCCAGTACTTC. It translates to CASSVLGTGHQETQYF. This sequence joins TRBV5-1 and TRBJ2-5; 9 positions agree with TRBD1. The germline CDR1 and CDR2 sequences are SGHRS and YFSETQ. This CDR3 is built from 16 residues. The V and J ends lost 4 bases and 2 bases, in that order; junction bases with no gene match: 9.

The gene calls are TRBV30 and TRBJ2-1, with 12 bases lining up with TRBD2. CDR1 and CDR2 from the germline V gene are GTSNPN and SVGIG (reference sequence). V trimming: 2 bases; J trimming: 3 bases; junction bases outside the gene matches: 2. The length of the CDR3 is 15 residues. CDR3 region: CAWSSGLAGYNEQFF. The CDR3 DNA sequence: TGTGCCTGGAGTTCGGGACTAGCGGGCTACAATGAGCAGTTCTTC.

J is TRBJ1-1 and V is TRBV5-1; maybe TRBD1 (6 bases). V dropped 5 bases and J dropped 3 bases, with 11 bases sitting between them. This CDR3 is built from 13 residues. The germline V gene has CDR1 SGHRS and CDR2 YFSETQ. The chain's CDR3 is CASRQGRDTEAFF. The CDR3 nucleotides read TGCGCCAGCAGGCAGGGGCGGGACACTGAAGCTTTCTTT. The whole variable domain, filled in from reference TRBV5-1 and TRBJ1-1, reads KAGVTQTPRYLIKTRGQQVTLSCSPISGHRSVSWYQQTPGQGLQFLFEYFSETQRNKGNFPGRFSGRQFSNSRSEMNVSTLELGDSALYLCASRQGRDTEAFFGQGTRLTVV.

This chain connects TRBV6-2 or TRBV6-3 to TRBJ1-3, with D perhaps TRBD1 (5 bases). The CDR3 has 15 residues. The ends were cut back, 1 base at V and 4 bases at J, with 11 bases in the middle. Germline V gene sequence: CDR1 MNHEY, CDR2 SVGEGT. The CDR3 reads CASSYWFRGGNTIYF. The CDR3 DNA sequence: TGTGCCAGCAGTTACTGGTTTCGGGGCGGAAACACCATATATTTT.

This rearrangement joins TRBV30 to TRBJ2-7, with 8 bases lining up with TRBD1. The CDR3 runs to 12 residues. The germline CDR1 and CDR2 sequences are GTSNPN and SVGIG (reference sequence). After removal of 5 bases from V and 6 bases from J, the junction contained 6 bases not matched to a gene. CDR3 sequence (DNA): TGTGCCTGGGGACAGGGTAGCTCCGAGCAGTACTTC. This translates into CAWGQGSSEQYF.

This chain uses TRBV2 with TRBJ2-3, with 8 bases that match TRBD1. The CDR3 has 16 amino acids. Trimming at V came to 3 bases and at J to 0 bases, leaving 5 bases not matched to a gene. Germline CDR1 SNHLY, CDR2 FYNNEI. The CDR3 bases are TGTGCCAGCAGTGATTTGGGACAGGCTAGCACAGATACGCAGTATTTT. Translated, it gives CASSDLGQASTDTQYF.

This clone was detected only once. The V call is TRBV7-2, the J call TRBJ2-7; 10 bases agree with TRBD1. CDR1 is SGHTA and CDR2 is FQGNSA in the germline V gene. There are 14 residues in the CDR3. V lost 4 bases and J lost 6; bases outside the gene matches: 6. CDR3 sequence (DNA): TGTGCCAGCAGCTCCGGGGGACAGGGGCTCGAGCAGTACTTC. Its translation: CASSSGGQGLEQYF.

The rearrangement links TRBV5-5 to TRBJ2-7; 8 positions agree with TRBD2. Germline CDR1 is SGHKS and CDR2 is YYEKEE (reference sequence). This CDR3 spans 15 amino acids. The ends lost 0 bases at V and 1 base at J; junction bases unmatched: 3. For the CDR3, the DNA is TGTGCCAGCAGCTTGGAGGCGGGGGGATCCTACGAGCAGTACTTC. Translation: CASSLEAGGSYEQYF. The full variable domain, with the rest looked up from reference TRBV5-5 and TRBJ2-7, is DAGVTQSPTHLIKTRGQQVTLRCSPISGHKSVSWYQQVLGQGPQFIFQYYEKEERGRGNFPDRFSARQFPNYSSELNVNALLLGDSALYLCASSLEAGGSYEQYFGPGTRLTVT.